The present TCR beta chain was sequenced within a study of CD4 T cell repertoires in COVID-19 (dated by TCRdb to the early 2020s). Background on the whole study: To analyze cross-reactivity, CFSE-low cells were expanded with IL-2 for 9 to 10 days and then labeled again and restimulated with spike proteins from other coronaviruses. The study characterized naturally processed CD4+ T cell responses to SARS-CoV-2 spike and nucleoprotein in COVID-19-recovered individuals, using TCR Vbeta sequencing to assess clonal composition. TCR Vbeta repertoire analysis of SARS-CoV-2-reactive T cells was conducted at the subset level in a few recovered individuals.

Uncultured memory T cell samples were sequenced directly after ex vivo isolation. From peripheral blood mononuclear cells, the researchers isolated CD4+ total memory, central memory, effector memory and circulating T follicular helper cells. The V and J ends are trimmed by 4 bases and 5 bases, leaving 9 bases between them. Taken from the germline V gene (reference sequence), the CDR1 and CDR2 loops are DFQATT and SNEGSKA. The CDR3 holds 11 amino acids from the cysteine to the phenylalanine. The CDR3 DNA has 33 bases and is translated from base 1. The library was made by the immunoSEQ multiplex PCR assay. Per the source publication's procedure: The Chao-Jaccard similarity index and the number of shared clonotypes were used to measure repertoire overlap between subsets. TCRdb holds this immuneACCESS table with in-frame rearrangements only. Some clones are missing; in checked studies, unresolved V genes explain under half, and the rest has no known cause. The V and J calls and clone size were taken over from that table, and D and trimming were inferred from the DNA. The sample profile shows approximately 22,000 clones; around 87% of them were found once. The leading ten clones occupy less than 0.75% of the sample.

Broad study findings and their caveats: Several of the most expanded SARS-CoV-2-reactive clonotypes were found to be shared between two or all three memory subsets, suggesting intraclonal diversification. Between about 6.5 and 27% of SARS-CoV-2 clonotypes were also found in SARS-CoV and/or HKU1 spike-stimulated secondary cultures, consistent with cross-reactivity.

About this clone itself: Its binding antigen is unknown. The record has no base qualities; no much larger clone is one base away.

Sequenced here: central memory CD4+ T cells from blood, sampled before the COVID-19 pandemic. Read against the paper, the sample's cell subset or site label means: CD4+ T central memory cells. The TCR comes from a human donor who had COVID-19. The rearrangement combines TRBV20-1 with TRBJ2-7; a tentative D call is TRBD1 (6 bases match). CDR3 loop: CSATRQDEQYF. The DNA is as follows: TGCAGTGCTACAAGACAGGACGAGCAGTACTTC.